The source of this T cell receptor beta chain is a study of human T cells and chemical hapten exposure. Findings and limits, study-wide: Since the donors had alopecia, their immune response may not be the same as that of healthy people.

The germline V gene has CDR1 SGHRS and CDR2 YFSETQ. There are 17 residues in the CDR3. With 4 bases clipped from V and 3 bases from J, the junction kept 6 bases outside the gene matches. This clonotype occurred a few times. As yet, its antigen is unknown. Time point noted: patch test 1, 2 weeks after DPC sensitization. Described treatment: therapeutic diphenylcyclopropenone sensitization with weekly scalp DPC. Those who donated were patients with alopecia, 18 to 70 years of age, and suitable for DPC. From the RACE reads, TCRdb called clonotypes with MiXCR, one entry per CDR3 protein. The sample carries about 380,000 distinct CDR3 sequences, around 4.8% recorded once.

Material: whole blood, obtained in connection with sensitization to the hapten diphenylcyclopropenone (DPC). This rearrangement joins TRBV5-1 to TRBJ2-2; 13 nucleotides align to TRBD2. The origin of this receptor is a woman between 50 and 59 years old with alopecia areata. Some clones in this sample may be carry-over from other donors' samples. The DNA of the CDR3 is TGCGCCAGCAGCCCGGGACTAGCGGGGTCGGACACCGGGGAGCTGTTTTTT. The encoded protein is CASSPGLAGSDTGELFF.